Presented here are 2 T cell receptor beta chains from one specimen sequenced in a study of T cell repertoires in cytomegalovirus infection. TCRdb re-called the reads through MiXCR, storing one row per CDR3 protein. The sample consists of roughly 990,000 distinct CDR3 sequences, more than 25% of them appearing once. These TCRs are of unknown antigen specificity. Material: cultured CD8+ T cells from PBMCs, obtained from culture after CMV antigen stimulation. The source of these receptors is a human donor in good health (CMV status not recorded). Some clones in this sample may be carry-over from other donors' samples.

The chain joins TRBV7-6 to TRBJ2-3; 8 positions agree with TRBD1. Trimming cost V 4 bases and J 0 bases; bases outside gene matches: 12. The CDR3 contains 18 residues. Germline-derived CDR1 and CDR2 are SGHVS and FNYEAQ. The CDR3: CASSYRRQGATSTDTQYF. The CDR3 DNA follows: TGTGCCAGCAGCTACCGGCGGCAGGGGGCAACTAGCACAGATACGCAGTATTTT.

A few counts support this clonotype. This chain uses TRBV12-3 or TRBV12-4 with TRBJ1-1; D is unresolved. This CDR3 region has 14 residues. V dropped 7 bases and J dropped 6 bases, with 18 bases sitting between them. The CDR3 sequence: CASNPLSGRPEAFF. For the CDR3, the DNA is TGTGCCAGCAACCCCTTGAGCGGGCGGCCTGAAGCTTTCTTT.